The 10 T cell receptor beta chains reported below all come from one sample, sequenced in a study of identical twins. TCRdb analysed the 5' RACE reads with MiXCR anew, one entry per CDR3 protein. The sample holds about 520,000 distinct CDR3 sequences, approximately 22% seen once. This sample also appeared in a second study, on T cells expressing NK-cell markers.

Material: CD4+ T cells sorted from blood. All receptors derive from a woman between 18 and 29 years old in good health.

CDR3 coding DNA: TGCAGCGTTGCAGCGGGAGGGTATACGCAGTATTTT. Its protein product is CSVAAGGYTQYF. The chain employs TRBV29-1 and TRBJ2-3; 10 positions agree with TRBD2. Losses at the gene ends were 4 bases for V and 7 bases for J; bases not matched to a gene: 2. CDR1 is SQVTM and CDR2 is ANQGSEA in the germline V gene. There are 12 residues in the CDR3.

This clonotype was recorded a few times. This chain uses TRBV11-2 with TRBJ2-1; D perhaps matches TRBD2 (6 bases). The CDR3 length is 18 residues. V was trimmed by 5 bases and J by 0 bases, leaving 20 bases between them. CDR1 and CDR2 from the germline V gene are SGHAT and FQNNGV. The CDR3 bases are TGTGCCAGCAGCCGGACCCTGCCTAGCGCGAGCTCCTACAATGAGCAGTTCTTC. Translating gives CASSRTLPSASSYNEQFF.

Comment on this clonotype: This may be a read error, as it is one base from a much larger clone. The V gene is TRBV29-1, the J gene TRBJ2-1; tentatively, D is TRBD2 (5 bases). V shed 7 bases and J shed 7 bases, with 20 bases lying between them. CDR1 is SQVTM, CDR2 ANQGSEA, per germline. The CDR3 has 14 residues. The chain's CDR3 is CSGHMATSGNEQFF. The CDR3 coding sequence is TGCAGCGGACACATGGCAACGAGCGGTAATGAGCAGTTCTTC.

This chain links TRBV24-1 with TRBJ2-1; D possibly corresponds to TRBD1 (6 bases). This CDR3 has 14 amino acids. Per germline, CDR1 KGHDR and CDR2 SFDVKD. Trimming pared 6 bases from V and 6 bases from J, leaving 14 bases between. The CDR3 nucleotides are TGTGCCACCAGTACAGGGCTGGGGGTCAATGAGCAGTTCTTC. Protein: CATSTGLGVNEQFF.

The chain has TRBV11-2 and TRBJ2-1; D not certain. Germline V gene lookup returns CDR1 SGHAT and CDR2 FQNNGV. V lost 0 bases to trimming and J lost 5 bases, with 5 bases between them. The CDR3 runs to 13 residues. CDR3 coding DNA: TGTGCCAGCAGCTTAGAGCCACACAATGAGCAGTTCTTC. Protein: CASSLEPHNEQFF.

This clonotype was seen more than once but under ten times. The chain is built from TRBV7-9 and TRBJ2-7; D gene unclear. V gave up 5 bases and J gave up 7 bases, with 12 bases separating them. CDR3 length: 12 residues. Germline V lookup: CDR1 SEHNR, CDR2 FQNEAQ (reference sequence). The CDR3 sequence is CASSASVGEQYF. The CDR3 bases are TGTGCCAGCAGCGCGTCGGTTGGAGAGCAGTACTTC. Combining the CDR3 with reference TRBV7-9 and TRBJ2-7 gives the whole variable domain DTGVSQNPRHKITKRGQNVTFRCDPISEHNRLYWYRQTLGQGPEFLTYFQNEAQLEKSRLLSDRFSAERPKGSFSTLEIQRTEQGDSAMYLCASSASVGEQYFGPGTRLTVT.

This clonotype occurred many times. The chain combines TRBV12-3 or TRBV12-4 with TRBJ1-2, with 11 bases matching TRBD1. Losses at the gene ends were 5 bases for V and 3 bases for J; bases not matched to a gene: 5. The CDR3 contains 15 residues. CDR3 in amino acids: CASSPRDRGDYGYTF. DNA for the CDR3: TGTGCCAGCAGTCCCCGGGACAGGGGGGACTATGGCTACACCTTC.

This clonotype has just a few counts. This sequence joins TRBV5-6 and TRBJ1-2; 7 nucleotides agree with TRBD1. The trim removed 8 bases at V and 0 bases at J, leaving 13 bases unmatched. Germline CDR1 and CDR2: SGHDT and YYEEEE. The CDR3 covers 16 residues. The CDR3 spells CARYPGQLEANYGYTF. Written as DNA, the CDR3 is TGTGCCAGGTACCCGGGACAGCTGGAAGCTAACTATGGCTACACCTTC. Full variable domain (missing parts from reference TRBV5-6 and TRBJ1-2): DAGVTQSPTHLIKTRGQQVTLRCSPKSGHDTVSWYQQALGQGPQFIFQYYEEEERQRGNFPDRFSGHQFPNYSSELNVNALLLGDSALYLCARYPGQLEANYGYTFGSGTRLTVV.

The sample holds a few counts of this clonotype. The chain combines TRBV10-3 with TRBJ2-5, with TRBD2 identical over 8 bases. The germline gives CDR1 ENHRY, CDR2 SYGVKD. The CDR3 length is 16 residues. Germline trimming cut 6 bases from V and 0 bases from J; bases unmatched to any gene: 9. The DNA of the CDR3 is TGTGCCATCAGAGCCTGGGCGGGGGGTAACCAAGAGACCCAGTACTTC. This gives the protein CAIRAWAGGNQETQYF.

This clonotype was seen a single time. V gene TRBV3-1 combines with J gene TRBJ2-7; D is possibly TRBD1 (6 bases). CDR1 LGHDT and CDR2 YNNKEL come from the germline V gene (reference sequence). The ends were cut back, 5 bases at V and 3 bases at J, with 14 bases in the middle. CDR3 length: 14 residues. In DNA, the CDR3 is TGTGCCAGCAGCGGGGACACGGGTTTCTACGAGCAGTACTTC. This sequence encodes CASSGDTGFYEQYF.